Shown below are 8 T cell receptor beta chains from a single sample sequenced in a study of Ad26.COV2.S vaccination and SARS-CoV-2 variants. Measured with immunoSEQ multiplex PCR; TCRdb has only the in-frame clones, and not every one. The table includes 87,000 or so clones, under 90% detected once. Material: peripheral blood, obtained after recovery from COVID-19. Every receptor here comes from a human donor who had recovered from COVID-19.

The J gene is TRBJ1-2, the V gene TRBV21-1; the D call of TRBD1 is as the table states it, not checked on the DNA. TRBV21-1 is marked as a pseudogene. This CDR3 spans 16 amino acids. This CDR3 is CASSKKGTALYYGYTF. CDR3 sequence (DNA): TGTGCCAGCAGCAAAAAAGGGACAGCTTTATATTATGGCTACACCTTC.

The genes are TRBV12-3 or TRBV12-4 and TRBJ2-5; no definite D call. CDR3 length: 11 residues. V shed 5 bases and J shed 5 bases, with 6 bases lying between them. The CDR3 loop reads CASSPSETQYF. The DNA of the CDR3 is TGTGCCAGCAGTCCCAGTGAGACCCAGTACTTC.

This chain connects TRBV10-2 to TRBJ1-2; TRBD1 matches at 11 bases. Germline V CDR1 and CDR2: WSHSY, SAAADI. The V gene end was trimmed by 4 bases and the J gene end by 3 bases; junction bases not matched to a gene: 10. The length of the CDR3 is 17 residues. The CDR3 protein is CASSGRTGGRYDYGYTF. The CDR3 nucleotides read TGCGCCAGCAGTGGAAGGACAGGGGGCCGGTATGACTATGGCTACACCTTC.

This chain joins TRBV4-2 and TRBJ2-7, with D maybe TRBD2 (6 bases). The CDR3 runs to 15 residues. The V gene lost 5 bases and the J gene lost 5 bases, with 19 bases spanning the gap. Germline V gives CDR1 LGHNA, CDR2 YNFKEQ. This CDR3 is CASSGTSYGADEQYF. The CDR3 coding sequence is TGTGCCAGCAGCGGAACTAGCTATGGGGCGGACGAGCAGTACTTC.

This sequence joins TRBV27 and TRBJ2-1, with D perhaps matching TRBD1 (6 bases). CDR1 is MNHEY and CDR2 is SMNVEV in the germline V gene (reference sequence). Trimming pared 3 bases from V and 5 bases from J, leaving 8 bases between. This CDR3 is built from 13 residues. CDR3 nucleotide sequence: TGTGCCAGCAGTTTTAACAGGGACAATGAGCAGTTCTTC. Its translation is CASSFNRDNEQFF.

The chain is built from TRBV7-6 and TRBJ2-2; 10 nucleotides line up with TRBD2. The CDR3 contains 17 residues. V lost 5 bases to trimming and J lost 2 bases; unmatched junction nucleotides: 8. Per the germline V gene, CDR1 is SGHVS and CDR2 is FNYEAQ. The DNA for the CDR3 is TGTGCCAGCAGCCCGCTAGCGGGAGCCGGCAACACCGGGGAGCTGTTTTTT. Translated: CASSPLAGAGNTGELFF. The variable domain in full, completed from reference TRBV7-6 and TRBJ2-2, reads GAGVSQSPRYKVTKRGQDVALRCDPISGHVSLYWYRQALGQGPEFLTYFNYEAQQDKSGLPNDRFSAERPEGSISTLTIQRTEQRDSAMYRCASSPLAGAGNTGELFFGEGSRLTVL.

The genes are TRBV4-1 and TRBJ2-1; TRBD2 might be the D (5 bases). V was trimmed by 1 base and J by 2 bases, leaving 18 bases between them. Germline V CDR1 and CDR2: MGHRA, YSYEKL. The CDR3 is made up of 18 amino acids. The CDR3 loop is CASSQVPPSGSAYNEQFF. The CDR3 DNA is TGCGCCAGCAGCCAAGTGCCCCCGTCGGGGAGTGCCTACAATGAGCAGTTCTTC.

This clone was detected only a few times. The rearrangement uses TRBV11-2 and TRBJ1-6, with D perhaps TRBD1 (5 bases). The V end lost 2 bases, the J end lost 15 bases, and 11 bases lay between the germline ends. Germline V gene sequence: CDR1 SGHAT, CDR2 FQNNGV. This CDR3 has 12 amino acids. CDR3 loop: CASSLSGNNLHF. DNA for the CDR3: TGTGCCAGCAGCTTATCAGGGAACAACCTCCACTTT.